The rows below give T cell receptor beta chains drawn from one sample of a study of blood T cell repertoires in COVID-19. Method: immunoSEQ multiplex PCR; TCRdb's copy keeps in-frame clones and lacks some. The sample gives some 530,000 clones, 80% to 90% of which show up once; 3% to 4% is in the top ten. The specimen was peripheral blood. The receptor set was obtained from a human donor in a cohort sampled during active COVID-19. The CDR3 runs from the conserved cysteine through the conserved F or W. Each record gives: D gene, clone size, CDR3 length, J gene, V gene, CDR3 protein, CDR3 DNA. A D gene is named only where the DNA matches it firmly. The size entry is marked missing in some rows and otherwise reads once, few, many or a size class.

. . 15 TRBJ2-6 TRBV7-3 CASSLLSSGANVLTF TGTGCCAGCAGCTTATTGAGCTCTGGGGCCAACGTCCTGACTTTC
. . 15 TRBJ2-7 TRBV28 CASSPPTGSSYEQYF TGTGCCAGCAGTCCCCCGACAGGTAGCTCCTACGAGCAGTACTTC
TRBD1 . 13 TRBJ1-2 TRBV30 CAWSLRGDYGYTF TGTGCCTGGAGCCTCAGGGGGGACTATGGCTACACCTTC
. . 15 TRBJ2-7 TRBV28 CARKLRETPSYEQYF TGTGCCAGGAAGCTTCGTGAGACACCTTCCTACGAGCAGTACTTC
. . 13 TRBJ2-1 TRBV5-4 CASSKIRGNEQFF TGTGCCAGCAGTAAAATACGGGGCAATGAGCAGTTCTTC
. . 14 TRBJ2-2 TRBV29-1 CSVHHSANTGELFF TGCAGCGTCCACCATAGCGCGAACACCGGGGAGCTGTTTTTT
. . 15 TRBJ2-7 TRBV6-5 CASSVGRSSSYEQYF TGTGCCAGCAGCGTCGGGAGATCAAGCTCCTACGAGCAGTACTTC
. few 14 TRBJ1-6 TRBV7-2 CASSLGQWNSPLHF TGTGCCAGCAGCTTAGGACAGTGGAATTCACCCCTCCACTTT
TRBD1 . 15 TRBJ1-1 TRBV19 CASSRLRTGDTEAFF TGTGCCAGTAGTAGATTAAGGACAGGGGACACTGAAGCTTTCTTT
TRBD1 . 12 TRBJ1-1 TRBV6-5 CASSTGGTEAFF TGTGCCAGCAGTACAGGGGGGACTGAAGCTTTCTTT
. . 17 TRBJ2-2 TRBV24-1 CATSETRGGRGTGELFF TGTGCCACCAGTGAGACTAGGGGGGGAAGAGGCACCGGGGAGCTGTTTTTT
TRBD2 . 13 TRBJ2-7 TRBV2 CASNGGSSYEQYF TGTGCCAGCAACGGCGGGAGCTCCTACGAGCAGTACTTC
. . 15 TRBJ1-1 TRBV9 CASSVDGELGTEAFF TGTGCCAGCAGCGTAGACGGGGAGTTGGGAACTGAAGCTTTCTTT
. . 13 TRBJ1-1 TRBV7-2 CASSFFVGLEAFF TGTGCCAGCAGCTTTTTTGTGGGCCTTGAAGCTTTCTTT
TRBD1 . 16 TRBJ1-1 TRBV4-1 CASRGTATRLNTEAFF TGCGCCAGCAGAGGGACAGCCACCCGATTGAACACTGAAGCTTTCTTT
. . 15 TRBJ2-2 TRBV6-2/TRBV6-3 CASSYSERRTGELFF TGTGCCAGCAGTTACTCGGAAAGGAGGACCGGGGAGCTGTTTTTT
TRBD1 . 15 TRBJ2-1 TRBV19 CASKSDRGSYNEQFF TGTGCCAGTAAATCCGACAGGGGCTCCTACAATGAGCAGTTCTTC
. . 12 TRBJ2-7 TRBV11-1 CASSLAHYEQYF TGTGCCAGCAGCTTGGCCCACTACGAGCAGTACTTC
. . 14 TRBJ2-1 TRBV5-6 CASSSRGSYNEQFF TGTGCCAGCAGCTCTAGAGGCTCCTACAATGAGCAGTTCTTC
. . 13 TRBJ2-3 TRBV7-9 CASSEKSTDTQYF TGTGCCAGCAGCGAGAAGAGCACAGATACGCAGTATTTT
. . 14 TRBJ2-5 TRBV24-1 CATRGGQTLETQYF TGTGCCACCAGGGGGGGACAGACCTTAGAGACCCAGTACTTC
TRBD1 . 15 TRBJ1-4 TRBV3-1/TRBV3-2 CASSQKQGSNEKLFF TGTGCCAGCAGCCAAAAACAGGGGTCTAATGAAAAACTGTTTTTT
TRBD1 . 14 TRBJ1-1 TRBV30 CAWRDLQGVTEAFF TGTGCCTGGAGGGACCTACAGGGGGTCACTGAAGCTTTCTTT
TRBD2 . 15 TRBJ2-7 TRBV7-9 CASSLGTSVSYEQYF TGTGCCAGCAGCTTGGGGACTAGCGTCTCCTACGAGCAGTACTTC
TRBD2 . 16 TRBJ2-1 TRBV6-5 CASSSIAGGTNNEQFF TGTGCCAGCAGTTCCATAGCGGGAGGCACCAACAATGAGCAGTTCTTC
TRBD2 once 15 TRBJ2-3 TRBV5-1 CASSPIAGGTDTQYF TGCGCCAGCAGCCCGATAGCGGGAGGTACAGATACGCAGTATTTT
TRBD2 . 15 TRBJ2-7 TRBV6-5 CASSYSSGRAYEQYF TGTGCCAGCAGTTACTCGTCCGGGAGGGCCTACGAGCAGTACTTC
TRBD2 . 18 TRBJ2-3 TRBV19 CASSPPAGGPGSTDTQYF TGTGCCAGTAGCCCCCCTGCGGGGGGTCCAGGGAGCACAGATACGCAGTATTTT
TRBD2 . 16 TRBJ2-1 TRBV15 CATSTYLAAPLGEQFF TGTGCCACCAGCACCTACCTAGCGGCCCCCCTGGGGGAGCAGTTCTTC
TRBD1 . 13 TRBJ1-1 TRBV6-5 CASTPPGTGEAFF TGTGCCAGCACCCCTCCCGGGACAGGGGAAGCTTTCTTT
. once 15 TRBJ2-2 TRBV10-3 CATRVASSNTGELFF TGTGCCACCCGGGTGGCTAGCTCAAACACCGGGGAGCTGTTTTTT
. . 13 TRBJ2-7 TRBV7-2 CASSELTGNEQYF TGTGCCAGCAGCGAGTTGACGGGGAACGAGCAGTACTTC
TRBD2 once 16 TRBJ2-1 TRBV27 CASNPRASGSYNEQFF TGTGCCAGCAACCCGCGGGCTAGCGGGAGCTACAATGAGCAGTTCTTC
TRBD1 . 16 TRBJ2-3 TRBV7-6 CASSPPTGAGTDTQYF TGTGCCAGCAGCCCTCCCACAGGGGCTGGCACAGATACGCAGTATTTT
TRBD1 . 15 TRBJ2-1 TRBV5-3 CARSLQPGQGILQFF TGTGCCAGAAGCTTGCAACCGGGACAGGGGATCCTGCAGTTCTTC
. . 14 TRBJ1-6 TRBV19 CASSIYDRYSPLHF TGTGCCAGTAGTATCTACGACAGATATTCACCCCTCCACTTT
TRBD2 . 15 TRBJ2-2 TRBV6-5 CASSLAGSRTGELFF TGTGCCAGCAGTCTAGCGGGAAGCCGGACCGGGGAGCTGTTTTTT
TRBD1 . 16 TRBJ1-1 TRBV13 CASSLRVPTGATEAFF TGTGCCAGCAGCTTACGCGTTCCGACAGGGGCTACTGAAGCTTTCTTT
. . 13 TRBJ2-3 TRBV19 CASGVPAADTQYF TGTGCCAGTGGAGTCCCCGCCGCAGATACGCAGTATTTT